This T cell receptor (beta chain) was sequenced during a study of cytomegalovirus exposure and HLA in healthy donors. The study's findings and limits: Later on, a genetic analysis was performed. It linked a missense variant in DCLRE1C with V- and J-gene trimming of TCR beta.

CDR3 length equals 15 residues. Germline V gene sequence: CDR1 KGHSH, CDR2 LQKENI. The germline V and J ends were trimmed by 0 bases and 0 bases, with 9 bases remaining between them. As to this clone: Antigen: not known.

PCR primers comprised 60 Vbeta and 13 Jbeta primers. Assay used: immunoSEQ multiplex PCR; TCRdb lists only in-frame clones, some missing. The table records about 140,000 clones, around 75% of them present only once. The receptor comes from a woman aged 25 to 39 in good health and CMV-seronegative. The chain has TRBV18 and TRBJ2-7; D call uncertain. Input material: PBMCs. The CDR3 reads CASSPPTPGSYEQYF. DNA for the CDR3: TGTGCCAGCTCACCACCGACACCAGGCTCCTACGAGCAGTACTTC.